Listed here are 9 T cell receptor beta chains from one sample, sequenced in a study of T cells in women clearing cervical HPV infection. Profiled with immunoSEQ multiplex PCR; TCRdb holds only in-frame clones, not every one. Its clone listing holds over 15,000 clones. Sequenced material: blood buffy coat. The source is a woman between 18 and 70 years old with a cervical HPV16 infection that either progressed to CIN3+ or cleared (not recorded which).

Regarding this clone: Sequencing ends 3 residues short of the CDR3 end; the germline J gene provides the rest. The chain has TRBV20-1 and TRBJ2-1; D might be TRBD2 (6 bases). Trimming removed 1 base from V and 0 bases from J, with 10 bases in between. Germline V lookup: CDR1 DFQATT, CDR2 SNEGSKA (reference sequence). This CDR3 has 15 amino acids. The CDR3 loop reads CSARGRGSSYNEQFF. The covered CDR3 bases are TGCAGTGCTAGAGGGCGGGGTAGCTCCTACAATGAG.

Comment on this clone: The read falls 3 residues short of the CDR3 end, and the missing part is taken from the germline J gene. The rearrangement joins TRBV4-1 to TRBJ2-3; TRBD2 aligns across 10 bases. Losses at the gene ends were 0 bases for V and 0 bases for J; bases not matched to a gene: 6. Germline V gene sequence: CDR1 MGHRA, CDR2 YSYEKL. This CDR3 has 18 amino acids. CDR3 DNA (partial): TGCGCCAGCAGCCAAGAAGGCCAGCGGGGGGGAAGCACAGATACG. As protein: CASSQEGQRGGSTDT. The CDR3 reads in full as CASSQEGQRGGSTDTQYF.

Worth noting for this clone: The CDR3 is cut off 3 residues early in the read; its end comes from the germline J gene. The gene calls are TRBV19 and TRBJ1-2; D might be TRBD1 (6 bases). Trimming shortened V by 1 base and J by 4 bases, and 16 bases separated the two germline ends. Germline assignment: CDR1 LNHDA and CDR2 SQIVND (reference sequence). This CDR3 has 16 amino acids. CDR3 region: CASSIGPQGTGYGYTF. Partial CDR3 DNA: TGTGCCAGTAGTATAGGACCGCAGGGGACGGGCTATGGC. The full variable domain, its missing parts supplied by reference TRBV19 and TRBJ1-2, is DGGITQSPKYLFRKEGQNVTLSCEQNLNHDAMYWYRQDPGQGLRLIYYSQIVNDFQKGDIAEGYSVSREKKESFPLTVTSAQKNPTAFYLCASSIGPQGTGYGYTFGSGTRLTVV.

Points on this clone: The read gets to within 3 residues of the CDR3 end, and the germline J gene fills in the rest. The V call is TRBV20-1, the J call TRBJ2-3; TRBD2 aligns across 8 bases. This CDR3 contains 14 residues. From germline, CDR1 is DFQATT and CDR2 SNEGSKA (reference sequence). Losses at the gene ends were 3 bases for V and 5 bases for J; bases not matched to a gene: 7. Incomplete CDR3 DNA: TGCAGTGCTAGTGGAGCGGGGGCCGTAGATACG. It is translated as CSASGAGAVDT. The complete CDR3 protein is CSASGAGAVDTQYF.

For this clone: The observed sequence ends 3 residues before the CDR3 terminus, with the missing tail filled in from the germline J gene. The chain is built from TRBV2 and TRBJ1-2; no clear D. This CDR3 has 13 residues. V lost 7 bases and J 7 bases, leaving 16 bases between the germline ends. CDR1 and CDR2 (germline): SNHLY, FYNNEI. CDR3 bases read: TGTGCCAGCACCCGCGGATCTCATCCTGGC. It codes for CASTRGSHPG. From start to end, the CDR3 is CASTRGSHPGYTF.

The part of the CDR3 DNA that was read is TGTGCCAGTAGTCCTACTAGCGGGGGGGCCCGCGGGGAGACC. This sequence encodes CASSPTSGGARGET. The CDR3 reads in full as CASSPTSGGARGETQYF. The chain is built from TRBV19 and TRBJ2-5; the match to TRBD2 covers 13 bases. With the read ending 3 residues before the CDR3 end, the germline J gene is used to fill in that end. This CDR3 is 17 amino acids long. CDR1 and CDR2 (germline): LNHDA, SQIVND (reference sequence). V was pared by 5 bases and J by 5 bases, with 11 bases of the junction left unmatched.

For this clone: The sequence runs out 3 residues before the end of the CDR3; the remainder is reconstructed from the germline J gene. V gene TRBV5-4 combines with J gene TRBJ1-2, with TRBD1 matching over 8 bases. CDR1 SGHNT and CDR2 YYREEE come from the germline V gene (reference sequence). V trimming: 3 bases; J trimming: 6 bases; junction bases outside the gene matches: 4. The CDR3 extends over 13 amino acids. The covered CDR3 bases are TGTGCCAGCAGCTCGCAGGGGGCAGATGGC. Encoded protein: CASSSQGADG. The entire CDR3 is CASSSQGADGYTF.

The sequenced CDR3 bases are TGCGCCAGCAGCTTGGGCCCGACAGGGACTTCTTATGGC. Translated: CASSLGPTGTSYG. The full-length CDR3 reads as CASSLGPTGTSYGYTF. The J gene is TRBJ1-2, the V gene TRBV5-1; 7 positions match TRBD1. The CDR3 is cut off 3 residues early in the read; its end comes from the germline J gene. V shed 0 bases, J shed 5 bases, and the junction held 10 bases outside the gene matches. There are 16 residues in the CDR3. Germline V gene lookup returns CDR1 SGHRS and CDR2 YFSETQ. Complete variable domain (other parts from reference TRBV5-1 and TRBJ1-2): KAGVTQTPRYLIKTRGQQVTLSCSPISGHRSVSWYQQTPGQGLQFLFEYFSETQRNKGNFPGRFSGRQFSNSRSEMNVSTLELGDSALYLCASSLGPTGTSYGYTFGSGTRLTVV.

Points on this clone: The read ends 3 residues early relative to the CDR3; the germline J gene fills the gap. This chain links TRBV28 with TRBJ1-5, with a tentative D call TRBD1 (5 bases). V lost 4 bases to trimming and J lost 0 bases, with 10 bases between them. CDR1 is MDHEN, CDR2 SYDVKM, per germline. The CDR3 extends over 15 amino acids. The CDR3 loop reads CASSSRGYSNQPQHF. The CDR3 DNA, read in part, is TGTGCCAGCAGTTCAAGGGGCTATAGCAATCAGCCC.